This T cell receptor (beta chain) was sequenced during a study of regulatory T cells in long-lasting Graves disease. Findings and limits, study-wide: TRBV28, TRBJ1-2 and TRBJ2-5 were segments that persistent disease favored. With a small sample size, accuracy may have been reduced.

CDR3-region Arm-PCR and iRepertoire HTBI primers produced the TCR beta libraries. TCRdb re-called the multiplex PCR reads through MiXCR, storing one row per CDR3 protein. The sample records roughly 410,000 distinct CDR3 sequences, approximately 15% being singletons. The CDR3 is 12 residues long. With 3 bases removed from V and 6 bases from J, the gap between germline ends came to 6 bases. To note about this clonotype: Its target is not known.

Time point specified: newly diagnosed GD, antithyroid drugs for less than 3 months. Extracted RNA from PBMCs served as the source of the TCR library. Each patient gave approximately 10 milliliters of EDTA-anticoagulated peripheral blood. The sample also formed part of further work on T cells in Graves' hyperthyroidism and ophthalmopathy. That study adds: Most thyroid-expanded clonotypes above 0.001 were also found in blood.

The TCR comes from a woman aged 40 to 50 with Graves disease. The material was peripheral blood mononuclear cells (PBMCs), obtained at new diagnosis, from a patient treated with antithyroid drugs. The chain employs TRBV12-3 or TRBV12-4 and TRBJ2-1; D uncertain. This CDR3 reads CASSFHPNEQFF. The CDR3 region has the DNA TGTGCCAGCAGTTTTCATCCCAATGAGCAGTTCTTC.